The 28 T cell receptor beta chains below come from one sample, sequenced in a study of cytomegalovirus exposure and HLA in healthy donors. A multiplex PCR was run with 60 Vbeta primers and 13 Jbeta primers. The data were produced by immunoSEQ multiplex PCR, yet TCRdb's version contains in-frame clones alone and is incomplete. The data contain approximately 200,000 clones, over 75% of them singletons. The sample consisted of PBMCs. These receptors all come from a woman between 45 and 65 years old in good health and CMV-seronegative.

This chain connects TRBV5-1 to TRBJ2-5, with D perhaps matching TRBD2 (6 bases). Germline-derived CDR1 and CDR2 are SGHRS and YFSETQ. With 0 bases removed from V and 11 bases from J, the gap between germline ends came to 17 bases. The CDR3 extends over 14 amino acids. The CDR3 spells CASSLAAGTGEQYF. Here the CDR3 DNA reads TGCGCCAGCAGCTTGGCCGCAGGGACGGGAGAGCAGTACTTC.

V gene TRBV9 combines with J gene TRBJ1-4; the D gene is possibly TRBD1 (5 bases). Germline V lookup: CDR1 SGDLS, CDR2 YYNGEE. CDR3 length: 15 residues. V lost 3 bases and J lost 6, with 15 bases in between. The CDR3 nucleotides are TGTGCCAGCAGCGGCGCGGGGGTAATGGATGAAAAACTGTTTTTT. Residues: CASSGAGVMDEKLFF.

The chain joins TRBV29-1 to TRBJ1-3, with D maybe TRBD1 (6 bases). The germline V gene has CDR1 SQVTM and CDR2 ANQGSEA. This CDR3 has 14 amino acids. The V end was cut by 7 bases, the J end by 1 base, with 14 bases between. CDR3 amino acids: CSATWTVSGNTIYF. CDR3 coding DNA: TGCAGCGCAACTTGGACAGTTTCTGGAAACACCATATATTTT.

CDR3 residues: CASLRQNSNQPQHF. The CDR3 region has the DNA TGTGCCAGCTTAAGACAGAATAGCAATCAGCCCCAGCATTTT. This chain connects TRBV28 to TRBJ1-5, with D possibly TRBD1 on 5 matching bases. The length of the CDR3 is 14 residues. Germline CDR1 is MDHEN and CDR2 is SYDVKM. V was shortened by 8 bases and J by 0 bases, with 11 bases between the two germline ends.

The rearrangement joins TRBV6-5 to TRBJ2-1, with a possible D match to TRBD1 (6 bases). The length of the CDR3 is 15 residues. Germline CDR1 is MNHEY and CDR2 is SVGAGI. The V end was cut by 6 bases, the J end by 9 bases, with 21 bases between. The CDR3: CASSPTDSQTGEQFF. The CDR3 region has the DNA TGTGCCAGCAGCCCGACGGACAGCCAGACGGGTGAGCAGTTCTTC.

The chain has TRBV27 and TRBJ2-1; D gene uncertain. The CDR3 extends over 16 amino acids. V was trimmed by 5 bases and J by 4 bases, leaving 18 bases between them. Germline V gene sequence: CDR1 MNHEY, CDR2 SMNVEV (reference sequence). CDR3 amino acids: CASSPLSNYPYNEQFF. The CDR3 DNA reads as TGTGCCAGCAGTCCACTATCCAACTACCCTTACAATGAGCAGTTCTTC.

This CDR3 is CASSLDPGGGRNTEAFF. The CDR3 coding sequence is TGTGCCAGCAGCTTAGATCCAGGGGGCGGACGGAACACTGAAGCTTTCTTT. The V and J genes are TRBV11-2 and TRBJ1-1, with 8 bases lining up with TRBD1. With 0 bases clipped from V and 1 base from J, the junction kept 7 bases outside the gene matches. The CDR3 runs to 17 residues. Per germline, CDR1 SGHAT and CDR2 FQNNGV.

This rearrangement joins TRBV4-3 to TRBJ1-2; unclear D gene. V gave up 4 bases and J gave up 5 bases, with 14 bases separating them. Germline V CDR1 and CDR2: LGHNA, YSLEER. The CDR3 is 14 residues long. The CDR3 DNA reads TGCGCCAGCAGCCCTCACGTACGGGAGTATGGCTACACCTTC. It is translated as CASSPHVREYGYTF.

The genes are TRBV4-1 and TRBJ2-7; D gene unclear. With 3 bases removed from V and 2 bases from J, the gap between germline ends came to 11 bases. This CDR3 spans 14 amino acids. Germline V CDR1 and CDR2: MGHRA, YSYEKL. CDR3 sequence (DNA): TGCGCCAGCAGCCAGCCACTACCTACCTACGAGCAGTACTTC. As protein: CASSQPLPTYEQYF.

The chain couples TRBV5-1 to TRBJ2-3, with unresolved D. Germline loops: CDR1 SGHRS, CDR2 YFSETQ. CDR3 length equals 13 residues. The ends were cut back, 1 base at V and 0 bases at J, with 3 bases in the middle. DNA for the CDR3: TGCGCCAGCAGCTTGAGCAGCACAGATACGCAGTATTTT. It encodes CASSLSSTDTQYF.

The V and J genes are TRBV28 and TRBJ2-7; 10 positions agree with TRBD2. The V segment lost 6 bases and the J segment 7 bases; nucleotides outside the gene matches: 3. CDR3 length: 12 amino acids. Germline V CDR1 and CDR2: MDHEN, SYDVKM. In DNA form, the CDR3 reads TGTGCCAGCAGCCTAGCGGGAGCGGAGCAGTACTTC. Amino acid sequence: CASSLAGAEQYF. Filled out from reference TRBV28 and TRBJ2-7, the complete variable domain reads DVKVTQSSRYLVKRTGEKVFLECVQDMDHENMFWYRQDPGLGLRLIYFSYDVKMKEKGDIPEGYSVSREKKERFSLILESASTNQTSMYLCASSLAGAEQYFGPGTRLTVT.

The chain combines TRBV18 with TRBJ2-1; possibly TRBD1 for D (6 bases). Germline V gives CDR1 KGHSH, CDR2 LQKENI. Trimming shortened V by 0 bases and J by 6 bases, and 9 bases separated the two germline ends. The CDR3 totals 14 residues. The CDR3 reads CASSPPRDTNEQFF. The CDR3 bases are TGTGCCAGCTCACCACCCCGGGACACCAATGAGCAGTTCTTC.

The CDR3, as DNA: TGTGCCAGTCGGACAGGGTTTAATGAAAAACTGTTTTTT. Protein sequence: CASRTGFNEKLFF. V usage is TRBV6-1 and J usage is TRBJ1-4; 8 bases align to TRBD1. There are 13 residues in the CDR3. CDR1 is MNHNS, CDR2 SASEGT, per germline. V gave up 9 bases and J gave up 4 bases; unmatched junction bases: 4.

The chain employs TRBV7-9 and TRBJ2-5; TRBD1 agrees at 8 bases. The J call may be incorrect, as the DNA end agrees better with TRBJ2-7. Germline assignment: CDR1 SEHNR and CDR2 FQNEAQ (reference sequence). This CDR3 comprises 12 residues. The CDR3 protein is CSGDRGFHEQYF. The CDR3 DNA reads as TGTTCCGGTGACAGGGGCTTCCACGAGCAGTACTTC.

This chain joins TRBV18 and TRBJ1-1; 8 nucleotides agree with TRBD1. Germline values: CDR1 KGHSH, CDR2 LQKENI. The ends lost 3 bases at V and 4 bases at J; junction bases unmatched: 4. The CDR3 loop spans 14 amino acids. The CDR3 loop is CASSPGTGPTEAFF. The DNA of the CDR3 is TGTGCCAGCTCACCCGGGACAGGTCCCACTGAAGCTTTCTTT.

V is TRBV19 and J is TRBJ2-5; 8 bases align to TRBD2. Germline-derived CDR1 and CDR2 are LNHDA and SQIVND (reference sequence). The CDR3 runs to 15 residues. The trim removed 6 bases at V and 4 bases at J, leaving 10 bases unmatched. The CDR3 here is CASSPTSVPTETQYF. The CDR3 DNA is TGTGCCAGTAGCCCGACTAGCGTCCCCACAGAGACCCAGTACTTC.

This sequence joins TRBV7-9 and TRBJ2-2; 7 bases fit TRBD2. The CDR3 contains 12 residues. The V gene's germline CDR1 is SEHNR and CDR2 FQNEAQ (reference sequence). V was clipped by 8 bases and J by 4 bases; unmatched bases: 1. The chain's CDR3 is CASPSGTGELFF. CDR3 coding DNA: TGTGCCAGCCCTAGCGGCACCGGGGAGCTGTTTTTT. The full variable domain, its missing parts supplied by reference TRBV7-9 and TRBJ2-2, is DTGVSQNPRHKITKRGQNVTFRCDPISEHNRLYWYRQTLGQGPEFLTYFQNEAQLEKSRLLSDRFSAERPKGSFSTLEIQRTEQGDSAMYLCASPSGTGELFFGEGSRLTVL.

The J gene is TRBJ1-5, the V gene TRBV6-7; maybe TRBD1 (5 bases). TRBV6-7 falls under the ORF class, with uncertain function. V shed 2 bases and J shed 5 bases, with 13 bases lying between them. CDR3 length: 15 amino acids. DNA for the CDR3: TGTGCCAGCAGTTACGGGCAGGGTCGCCATCAGCCCCAGCATTTT. Amino acid sequence: CASSYGQGRHQPQHF.

This chain uses TRBV28 with TRBJ2-1; 10 bases align to TRBD2. The length of the CDR3 is 14 residues. Germline V gives CDR1 MDHEN, CDR2 SYDVKM. Trimming at V came to 11 bases and at J to 6 bases, leaving 10 bases not matched to a gene. The CDR3 DNA reads as TGTGCCCTACAAAGTAGCGGGAGGATCAATGAGCAGTTCTTC. Its protein product is CALQSSGRINEQFF.

V is TRBV28 and J is TRBJ2-3, with a tentative D call TRBD1 (6 bases). V was trimmed by 3 bases and J by 4 bases, leaving 14 bases between them. The CDR3 is 15 residues long. Germline loops: CDR1 MDHEN, CDR2 SYDVKM. CDR3 in amino acids: CASSFGTRSADTQYF. CDR3 nucleotides: TGTGCCAGCAGTTTTGGGACAAGGTCCGCAGATACGCAGTATTTT.

The rearrangement joins TRBV9 to TRBJ2-1; 7 bases are a match to TRBD2. Looked up from germline, CDR1 is SGDLS and CDR2 is YYNGEE. This CDR3 spans 15 amino acids. Trimming removed 4 bases from V and 0 bases from J; junction bases left unmatched: 4. This CDR3 is CASSSRLASYNEQFF. For the CDR3, the DNA is TGTGCCAGCAGCAGCCGACTAGCCTCCTACAATGAGCAGTTCTTC.

The J gene is TRBJ1-3, the V gene TRBV6-5; TRBD1 agrees at 9 bases. The CDR3 spans 15 residues. Germline CDR1 and CDR2: MNHEY and SVGAGI. Losses at the gene ends were 6 bases for V and 4 bases for J; bases not matched to a gene: 7. CDR3 nucleotides: TGTGCCAGCAGACCAGGGACAGGGTCAGGAAACACCATATATTTT. Protein: CASRPGTGSGNTIYF.

The gene calls are TRBV7-3 and TRBJ1-2, with D uncertain. Germline assignment: CDR1 SGHTA and CDR2 FQGTGA. The CDR3 contains 13 residues. V gave up 3 bases and J gave up 8 bases, with 13 bases separating them. The CDR3 bases are TGTGCCAGCAGCTTCAACGGGGAGAGGGGCTACACCTTC. Protein sequence: CASSFNGERGYTF.

V usage is TRBV28 and J usage is TRBJ2-7, with unresolved D. Looked up from germline, CDR1 is MDHEN and CDR2 is SYDVKM. Trimming pared 6 bases from V and 2 bases from J, leaving 14 bases between. CDR3 length: 14 amino acids. CDR3 in amino acids: CASSPRGLTYEQYF. For the CDR3, the DNA is TGTGCCAGCAGCCCCCGTGGTCTAACCTACGAGCAGTACTTC.

V gene TRBV27 combines with J gene TRBJ2-2; 7 positions match TRBD2. The V gene's germline CDR1 is MNHEY and CDR2 SMNVEV (reference sequence). J lost 6 bases, V lost 3 bases, and 7 bases had no gene match. The CDR3 has 15 residues. The CDR3: CASSFAGRLSGELFF. The CDR3 DNA reads TGTGCCAGCAGTTTTGCCGGGAGGCTGTCCGGGGAGCTGTTTTTT.

CDR3 DNA: TGTGCCAGCAGCTTAGTAGGCAGGGGGCTTACTGAAGCTTTCTTT. Translation gives CASSLVGRGLTEAFF. V usage is TRBV11-2 and J usage is TRBJ1-1, with TRBD1 matching 8 bases. V lost 1 base to trimming and J lost 5 bases; unmatched junction nucleotides: 6. Germline CDR1 reads SGHAT; CDR2 reads FQNNGV. This CDR3 contains 15 residues.

The genes are TRBV28 and TRBJ2-1; TRBD2 matches at 10 bases. There are 14 residues in the CDR3. CDR1 is MDHEN and CDR2 is SYDVKM in the germline V gene. J gave up 7 bases and V 8 bases, and 8 bases lay outside the gene matches. CDR3 region: CASGLAGVLNEQFF. DNA of the CDR3: TGTGCCAGCGGGCTAGCGGGAGTATTGAATGAGCAGTTCTTC.

This chain uses TRBV27 with TRBJ2-3, with 15 bases that match TRBD2. The J segment lost 3 bases and the V segment lost 6 bases, leaving 7 bases of the junction unmatched. Germline V CDR1 and CDR2: MNHEY, SMNVEV (reference sequence). CDR3 length: 17 residues. CDR3 DNA sequence: TGTGCCAGCAGCCATCGGACTAGCGGGAGGGTAACAGATACGCAGTATTTT. This codes for CASSHRTSGRVTDTQYF.